This T cell receptor beta chain was sequenced during a study of control samples from healthy donors and cancer patients. CDR3 length equals 16 residues. Germline V gene sequence: CDR1 SGDLS, CDR2 YYNGEE. Between the trimmed V and J ends, which lost 0 bases and 0 bases, there was a span of 13 bases. Libraries were prepared by immunoSEQ multiplex PCR; TCRdb keeps only in-frame clonotypes and omits some of them. The table includes 35,000 to 55,000 clones, around 87% detected once. The specimen was PBMCs. This sequence joins TRBV9 and TRBJ2-7; D perhaps matches TRBD1 (6 bases). The clonotype comes from a woman in her sixties with lung cancer. This CDR3 is CASSVGQGSISYEQYF. For the CDR3, the DNA is TGTGCCAGCAGCGTAGGCCAGGGGTCGATCTCCTACGAGCAGTACTTC.